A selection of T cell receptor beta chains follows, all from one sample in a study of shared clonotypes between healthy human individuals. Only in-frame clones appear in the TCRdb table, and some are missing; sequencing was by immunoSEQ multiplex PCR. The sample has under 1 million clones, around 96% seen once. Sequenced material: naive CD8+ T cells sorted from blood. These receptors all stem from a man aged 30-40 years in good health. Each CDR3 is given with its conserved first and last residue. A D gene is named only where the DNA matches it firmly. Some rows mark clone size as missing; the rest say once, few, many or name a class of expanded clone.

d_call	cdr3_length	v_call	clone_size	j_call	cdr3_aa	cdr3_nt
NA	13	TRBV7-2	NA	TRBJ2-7	CASSPGAGYEQYF	TGTGCCAGCAGCCCCGGGGCGGGCTACGAGCAGTACTTC
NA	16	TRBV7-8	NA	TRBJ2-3	CASVGAWGHRTDTQYF	TGTGCCAGCGTCGGGGCCTGGGGGCACCGCACAGATACGCAGTATTTT
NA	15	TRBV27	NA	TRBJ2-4	CASSPPPGVGNIQYF	TGTGCCAGCAGTCCGCCGCCAGGGGTGGGAAACATTCAGTACTTC
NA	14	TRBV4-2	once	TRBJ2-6	CASSTQSRANVLTF	TGTGCCAGCTCCACACAAAGTCGGGCCAACGTCCTGACTTTC
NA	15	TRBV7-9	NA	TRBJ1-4	CASSEVRGANEKLFF	TGTGCCAGCAGCGAAGTCCGGGGGGCTAATGAAAAACTGTTTTTT
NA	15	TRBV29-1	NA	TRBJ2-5	CSVESLQDSKETQYF	TGCAGCGTTGAATCATTACAGGACTCGAAAGAGACCCAGTACTTC
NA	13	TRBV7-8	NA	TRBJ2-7	CASSLGAFYEQYF	TGTGCCAGCAGCTTAGGGGCCTTCTACGAGCAGTACTTC
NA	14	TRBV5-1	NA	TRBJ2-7	CASSLWGAAHEQYF	TGCGCCAGCAGCTTATGGGGGGCAGCCCACGAGCAGTACTTC
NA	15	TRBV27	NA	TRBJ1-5	CASSSSSPRYQPQHF	TGTGCCAGCAGCTCGTCGTCTCCCAGGTATCAGCCCCAGCATTTT
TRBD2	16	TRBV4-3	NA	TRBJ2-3	CASSQDRTSGTDTQYF	TGCGCCAGCAGCCAAGATCGGACTAGCGGCACAGATACGCAGTATTTT
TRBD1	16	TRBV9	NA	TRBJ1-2	CASSVAQTGGYYGYTF	TGTGCCAGCAGCGTAGCTCAGACAGGGGGCTACTATGGCTACACCTTC
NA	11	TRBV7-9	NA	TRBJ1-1	CASTPNTEAFF	TGTGCCAGCACCCCGAACACTGAAGCTTTCTTT
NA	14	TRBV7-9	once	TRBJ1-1	CASSSKPGLTEAFF	TGTGCCAGCAGCTCAAAACCGGGACTCACTGAAGCTTTCTTT
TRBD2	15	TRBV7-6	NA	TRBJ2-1	CASSPLAGSYNEQFF	TGTGCCAGCAGCCCACTAGCGGGATCCTACAATGAGCAGTTCTTC
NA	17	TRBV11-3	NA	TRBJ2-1	CASSLGILGGLNNEQFF	TGTGCCAGCAGCTTAGGGATTCTCGGAGGGCTCAACAATGAGCAGTTCTTC
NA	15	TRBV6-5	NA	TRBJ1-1	CASSYSIPLNTEAFF	TGTGCCAGCAGTTACTCGATTCCTTTGAACACTGAAGCTTTCTTT
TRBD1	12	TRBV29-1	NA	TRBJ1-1	CSVTGESVEAFF	TGCAGCGTTACAGGGGAAAGCGTTGAAGCTTTCTTT
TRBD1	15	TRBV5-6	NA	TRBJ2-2	CASTPDRGNTGELFF	TGTGCCAGCACCCCGGACAGGGGAAACACCGGGGAGCTGTTTTTT
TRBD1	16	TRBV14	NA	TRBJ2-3	CASSEWTGSYTDTQYF	TGTGCCAGCAGCGAATGGACAGGCAGCTACACAGATACGCAGTATTTT
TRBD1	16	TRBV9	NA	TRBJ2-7	CASSAQRTTGLYEQYF	TGTGCCAGCAGCGCTCAGCGGACGACAGGGCTCTACGAGCAGTACTTC